This T cell receptor (beta chain) originates from a study of T cell clones after liver transplantation (dated by TCRdb to 2018 to 2020). Background on the whole study: The samples were obtained from ITN030ST, a randomized trial that attempted immunosuppression withdrawal within 2 years after liver transplantation. Donor-reactive T cell clones were identified using TCRbeta sequencing after a pre-transplant mixed lymphocyte reaction and were then followed in post-transplant blood. Third party-reactive TCRbeta sequences from pre-transplant MLRs were also identified as an antigen-independent comparator for donor-reactive sequences. Of the eight recipients, a few were HCV-positive, while the remaining recipients had been transplanted for non-autoimmune, non-viral indications. Until randomization at 12-24 months post-transplant, subjects were given standard immunosuppression, with no induction therapy. To count as tolerant, a recipient had to stay completely off immunosuppression for at least one year without liver enzymes climbing beyond twice the upper limit of normal. Blood samples were collected pre-transplant, then pre-randomization ahead of withdrawal, and finally post-randomization once withdrawal had either been completed or failed. A cohort of 8 liver transplant recipients was studied, of whom 3 were classified as tolerant and 5 as non-tolerant.

Unstimulated PBMCs, after thawing, were stained for CD3, CD4 and CD8 and then FACS-sorted into CD3+CD4+ and CD3+CD8+ populations. All 8 studied subjects were randomized to withdrawal of immunosuppression. The Qiagen DNeasy Blood and Tissue Kit was used for genomic DNA isolation. High-throughput TCRbeta CDR3 sequencing of frozen genomic DNA was performed by immunoSEQ, with PCR amplification, mapping, bias correction and internal controls included. As for how the authors treated the data: Productive rearrangements were retained, and unique TCRbeta sequences were defined by the CDR3 nucleotide sequence together with the V and J gene. Donor-reactive sequences required at least 5-fold expansion in CFSE-low cells versus unstimulated pre-transplant cells and at least 0.01% frequency. To ensure at least 90% detection power, minimum frequency thresholds were set for each subject based on that subject's lowest-template unstimulated sample. Jensen-Shannon divergence between the top 1000 TCRbeta sequences post-transplant and pre-transplant was used to measure repertoire turnover. Two-sided Fisher's exact tests were used to test for changes in the detection of donor-reactive sequences. TCRdb mirrors the immuneACCESS table, restricted to in-frame sequences. Some clones are absent from its copies; in checked studies, under half trace to an unresolved V gene, and the reason for the others is unknown. The V and J calls and clone size were taken over from that table, and D and trimming were inferred from the DNA. In this sample the table shows 35,000 to 45,000 clones, about 82% of which occur a single time. About 2.5% of the sample is in the top ten clones.

CDR1 and CDR2 are drawn from the germline V gene: SGHTA, FQGNSA. The CDR3 holds 13 amino acids from the cysteine to the phenylalanine. Only CDR3 DNA remains: 39 bases, in frame from the first base. The germline ends are 14 bases apart after V is trimmed by 6 bases and J by 6 bases. A note on this clone: No antigen is known for it. No base qualities exist here, and no much larger clone lies one base off it.

Overall study outcomes, separate from this receptor: In most of the 8 subjects, circulating donor-reactive CD4 TCRbeta sequences decreased significantly after transplant, regardless of tolerance or HCV status. Because allograft tissue specimens were not available, migration of donor-reactive T cells into the graft, rather than deletion, may have occurred. A greater decline was seen for donor-reactive sequences than for third party-reactive sequences, suggesting partial antigen-specific deletion unrelated to withdrawal success. Low numbers of available donor cells limited the measurable donor-reactive repertoire in two subjects. The conclusions were considered preliminary, being limited by small, heterogeneous patient numbers and non-standardized post-transplant time points. When repertoire turnover was accounted for, significantly reduced detection of donor-reactive sequences was found in 7 of 8 subjects for CD4 and in 8 of 8 subjects for CD8.

The sequenced sample was CD4+ T cells from blood, obtained 24 months after liver transplant. Recombination joined TRBV7-2 with TRBJ1-2, with TRBD1 as a weak D call on 6 bases. This sequence was found in a human patient who received a liver transplant. Following a transplant, some T lymphocytes may have been derived from the graft donor. The sequence in DNA is TGTGCCAGCAGTTTACAGGGTTCACATGGCTACACCTTC. Its product reads: CASSLQGSHGYTF. With the portions outside the CDR3 filled from the reference TRBV7-2 and TRBJ1-2 genes, the complete variable region becomes GAGVSQSPSNKVTEKGKDVELRCDPISGHTALYWYRQSLGQGLEFLIYFQGNSAPDKSGLPSDRFSAERTGGSVSTLTIQRTQQEDSAVYLCASSLQGSHGYTFGSGTRLTVV.